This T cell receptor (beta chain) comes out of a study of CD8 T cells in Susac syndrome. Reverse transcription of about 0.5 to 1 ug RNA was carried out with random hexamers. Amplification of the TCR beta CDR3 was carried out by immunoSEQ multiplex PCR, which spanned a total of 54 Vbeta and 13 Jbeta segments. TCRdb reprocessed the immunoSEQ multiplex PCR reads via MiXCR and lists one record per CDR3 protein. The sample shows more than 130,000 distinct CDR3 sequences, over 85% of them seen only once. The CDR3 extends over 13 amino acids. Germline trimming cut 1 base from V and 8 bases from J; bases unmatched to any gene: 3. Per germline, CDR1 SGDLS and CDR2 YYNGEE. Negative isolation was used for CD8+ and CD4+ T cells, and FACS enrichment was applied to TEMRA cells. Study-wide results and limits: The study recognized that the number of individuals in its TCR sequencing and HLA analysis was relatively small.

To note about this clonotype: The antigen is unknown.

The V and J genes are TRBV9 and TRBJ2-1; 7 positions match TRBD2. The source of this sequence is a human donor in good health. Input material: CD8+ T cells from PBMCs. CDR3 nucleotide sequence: TGTGCCAGCAGCGTAACGGGAGGTGATGAGCAGTTCTTC. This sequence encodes CASSVTGGDEQFF.